These 20 T cell receptor beta chains were sequenced from one sample in a study of T cells after posttransplantation cyclophosphamide. Profiling relied on immunoSEQ multiplex PCR, and the TCRdb table lists in-frame clones only, not all of them. The sample carries roughly 20,000 clones, roughly 98% recorded once. Sequenced: naive CD8+ T cells sorted from PBMCs. The receptors stem from a man aged 35 to 55 in good health, CMV-negative, and a related stem cell transplant donor.

V usage is TRBV30 and J usage is TRBJ1-1, with a tentative D call TRBD1 (5 bases). Germline values: CDR1 GTSNPN, CDR2 SVGIG (reference sequence). The length of the CDR3 is 13 residues. V lost 0 bases, J lost 8 bases, and 13 bases lay in between. The CDR3 nucleotides are TGTGCCTGGAGTGTACTGGGGGGGTCGGAAGCTTTCTTT. Protein: CAWSVLGGSEAFF.

This clone has only one observation. This sequence joins TRBV30 and TRBJ2-7, with 10 nucleotides matching TRBD2. Germline-derived CDR1 and CDR2 are GTSNPN and SVGIG (reference sequence). The junction had 4 bases not matched to a gene; V was cut back by 2 bases and J by 3 bases. The CDR3 covers 14 residues. The CDR3 region is CAWSLSGGVYEQYF. CDR3 bases: TGTGCCTGGAGTCTAAGCGGGGGGGTCTACGAGCAGTACTTC. The variable domain in full, with the rest retrieved from reference TRBV30 and TRBJ2-7, is SQTIHQWPATLVQPVGSPLSLECTVEGTSNPNLYWYRQAAGRGLQLLFYSVGIGQISSEVPQNLSASRPQDRQFILSSKKLLLSDSGFYLCAWSLSGGVYEQYFGPGTRLTVT.

V is TRBV6-5 and J is TRBJ1-2; no firm D call. The CDR3 is 13 amino acids. V shed 5 bases and J shed 5 bases, with 12 bases lying between them. Germline V lookup: CDR1 MNHEY, CDR2 SVGAGI. The chain's CDR3 is CASSLGSAYGYTF. The CDR3 coding sequence is TGTGCCAGCAGTCTCGGGTCAGCGTATGGCTACACCTTC.

This rearrangement joins TRBV27 to TRBJ2-7; a possible D gene is TRBD2 (5 bases). Germline V CDR1 and CDR2: MNHEY, SMNVEV (reference sequence). There are 15 residues in the CDR3. Trimming took off 1 base at V and 2 bases at J, with 12 bases between the two ends. The CDR3 nucleotides read TGTGCCAGCAGTTTATTCCGGGGAACCCCCTACGAGCAGTACTTC. It encodes CASSLFRGTPYEQYF.

The CDR3: CAWNSSGNTIYF. The CDR3 nucleotides are TGTGCCTGGAACAGCTCTGGAAACACCATATATTTT. The chain carries TRBV30 and TRBJ1-3; no firm D call. The CDR3 length is 12 residues. Germline V lookup: CDR1 GTSNPN, CDR2 SVGIG (reference sequence). With 4 bases removed from V and 0 bases from J, the gap between germline ends came to 4 bases.

This rearrangement joins TRBV30 to TRBJ2-1; TRBD2 agrees at 14 bases. The ends lost 3 bases at V and 15 bases at J; junction bases unmatched: 10. Germline assignment: CDR1 GTSNPN and CDR2 SVGIG (reference sequence). The CDR3 is made up of 14 amino acids. CDR3 sequence (DNA): TGTGCCTGGAGCCCCGGGACTAGCGGGAGTGACCCGTTCTTC. This sequence encodes CAWSPGTSGSDPFF.

J is TRBJ2-7 and V is TRBV21-1; TRBD2, the D gene given by the table, was not confirmed from the DNA. TRBV21-1 is shown as a pseudogene. The CDR3 is made up of 16 amino acids. The DNA for the CDR3 is TGTGCCAGCAGCAAATCCCAACTAGTTAATTTCTCCGAGCAGTACTTC. Translating it yields CASSKSQLVNFSEQYF.

V usage is TRBV7-2 and J usage is TRBJ1-3, with 8 bases identical to TRBD1. The J segment lost 6 bases and the V segment lost 5 bases, leaving 9 bases of the junction unmatched. The CDR3 length is 15 residues. The germline CDR1 and CDR2 sequences are SGHTA and FQGNSA. The CDR3 reads CASSLGQGVANTIYF. DNA for the CDR3: TGTGCCAGCAGCCTCGGACAGGGTGTAGCAAACACCATATATTTT.

The gene calls are TRBV30 and TRBJ2-7; TRBD2 might be the D (5 bases). The V and J ends lost 5 bases and 2 bases respectively, with 10 bases between them. The CDR3 spans 12 residues. CDR1 and CDR2 from the germline V gene are GTSNPN and SVGIG (reference sequence). As DNA, the CDR3 is TGTGCCTGGGGAGCGGTTACCTACGAGCAGTACTTC. As protein: CAWGAVTYEQYF.

The chain combines TRBV7-9 with TRBJ2-5, with D tentatively TRBD2 (5 bases). The V end lost 1 base, the J end lost 5 bases, and 11 bases lay between the germline ends. This CDR3 is built from 14 residues. Germline lookup yields CDR1 SEHNR and CDR2 FQNEAQ (reference sequence). The CDR3 DNA sequence: TGTGCCAGCAGCTTAGTGGGGAGAGGGGAGACCCAGTACTTC. Its translation: CASSLVGRGETQYF.

The gene calls are TRBV4-1 and TRBJ2-5; weak D call: TRBD1 (5 bases). The DNA end is a closer match to TRBJ2-7, so the J assignment may be wrong. Germline loops: CDR1 MGHRA, CDR2 YSYEKL. This CDR3 is 14 amino acids long. The CDR3 spells CASSQDLRAYEQYF. The DNA for the CDR3 is TGCGCCAGCAGCCAAGATCTCAGGGCCTACGAGCAGTACTTC.

The chain links TRBV7-9 to TRBJ1-2; a weak D match, TRBD1 (5 bases). CDR1 is SEHNR, CDR2 FQNEAQ, per germline (reference sequence). The germline V and J ends were trimmed by 1 base and 4 bases, with 13 bases remaining between them. The length of the CDR3 is 15 residues. Written as DNA, the CDR3 is TGTGCCAGCAGCTTAGTAGGGGTCGGGGGCTATGGCTACACCTTC. This sequence encodes CASSLVGVGGYGYTF.

This chain uses TRBV27 with TRBJ2-7; 10 positions agree with TRBD2. V lost 3 bases, J lost 7 bases, and 6 bases stayed unmatched. Germline-derived CDR1 and CDR2 are MNHEY and SMNVEV (reference sequence). The length of the CDR3 is 14 residues. In nucleotides, the CDR3 is TGTGCCAGCAGTTTCCTAGCGGGAGTGGGGGAGCAGTACTTC. This sequence encodes CASSFLAGVGEQYF.

The J gene is TRBJ1-1, the V gene TRBV6-5, with D maybe TRBD1 (5 bases). The germline V gene encodes CDR1 MNHEY and CDR2 SVGAGI. The V and J ends lost 3 bases and 4 bases respectively, with 9 bases between them. The CDR3 sequence is 13 residues long. DNA of the CDR3: TGTGCCAGCAGTTATGGGGGAGGCACTGAAGCTTTCTTT. Translation gives CASSYGGGTEAFF.

The rearrangement joins TRBV5-6 to TRBJ2-1, with no clear D. Germline CDR1 is SGHDT and CDR2 is YYEEEE. The CDR3 is made up of 13 amino acids. Trimming took 2 bases from V and 5 from J, leaving 8 bases between them. The CDR3 coding sequence is TGTGCCAGCAGCTTAGACTTCAACAATGAGCAGTTCTTC. Amino acids: CASSLDFNNEQFF.

The chain carries TRBV4-3 and TRBJ1-4, with 7 nucleotides matching TRBD1. With 5 bases clipped from V and 8 bases from J, the junction kept 11 bases outside the gene matches. CDR1 and CDR2 (germline): LGHNA, YSLEER. This CDR3 spans 15 amino acids. For the CDR3, the DNA is TGCGCCAGCAGCAATACTAGGACAGGTGAAGAAAAACTGTTTTTT. It specifies CASSNTRTGEEKLFF.

V gene TRBV15 combines with J gene TRBJ2-7; 9 positions match TRBD1. The J segment lost 2 bases and the V segment lost 2 bases, leaving 4 bases of the junction unmatched. CDR1 and CDR2 from the germline V gene are LNHNV and YYDKDF (reference sequence). The CDR3 is 15 residues long. The CDR3 reads CATSRPRQGAYEQYF. The CDR3 nucleotides are TGTGCCACCAGCAGACCCCGACAGGGGGCCTACGAGCAGTACTTC.

V usage is TRBV9 and J usage is TRBJ2-7, with a possible D match to TRBD2 (6 bases). The CDR3 totals 14 residues. V was cut by 2 bases and J by 3 bases, with 12 bases left in between. Germline V CDR1 and CDR2: SGDLS, YYNGEE. CDR3: CASSVTGGDYEQYF. The CDR3, as DNA: TGTGCCAGCAGCGTGACCGGCGGGGACTACGAGCAGTACTTC.

The rearrangement joins TRBV27 to TRBJ2-2; 12 positions agree with TRBD2. The germline CDR1 and CDR2 sequences are MNHEY and SMNVEV (reference sequence). J gave up 7 bases and V 6 bases, and 9 bases lay outside the gene matches. The CDR3 loop spans 16 amino acids. The DNA for the CDR3 is TGTGCCAGCAGCTCCAGACTAGCGGGAGTTAGCGGGGAGCTGTTTTTT. It encodes CASSSRLAGVSGELFF.

V is TRBV5-6 and J is TRBJ2-7; tentatively, D is TRBD2 (6 bases). The CDR3 has 14 residues. V was cut by 2 bases and J by 4 bases, with 13 bases left in between. In germline, CDR1 is SGHDT, CDR2 YYEEEE. The CDR3: CASSLGGSDYEQYF. The CDR3 DNA follows: TGTGCCAGCAGCTTAGGAGGGAGTGATTACGAGCAGTACTTC.